This T cell receptor beta chain originates from a study of blood T cell repertoires in COVID-19. The junction had 5 bases not matched to a gene; V was cut back by 2 bases and J by 8 bases. Germline loops: CDR1 MGHDK, CDR2 SYGVNS. The CDR3 contains 16 residues. As originally analysed: Estimated nucleated cell counts came from reference gene primer amplification. Libraries were prepared by immunoSEQ multiplex PCR; TCRdb keeps only in-frame clonotypes and omits some of them. Clone size and V and J calls were adopted from that table, with D and trimming inferred from the DNA. Here the sample spans more than 250,000 clones, roughly 85% being singletons.

The J gene is TRBJ2-1, the V gene TRBV25-1; 14 nucleotides line up with TRBD2. The sample was PBMCs or T cells enriched from blood (not recorded which). The sequence was obtained from a woman between 40 and 50 years old who had recovered from COVID-19. The chain's CDR3 is CASSEGLAGGYYEQFF. Written as DNA, the CDR3 is TGTGCCAGCAGTGAAGGACTAGCGGGAGGATACTATGAGCAGTTCTTC.